Sequencing of this T cell receptor (beta chain) was carried out in a study of blood T cell repertoires in COVID-19. Profiled with immunoSEQ multiplex PCR; TCRdb holds only in-frame clones, not every one. This table holds 250,000 to 300,000 clones, less than 90% found once. The CDR3 has 11 amino acids. The Seattle site enrolled patients during active infection and followed them longitudinally. The V call is TRBV21-1, the J call TRBJ1-4. TRBV21-1 is a pseudogene segment. The sequenced sample consisted of peripheral blood. The receptor comes from a woman in her seventies with COVID-19, enrolled during active disease. The CDR3 sequence is CASSAREKLFF. The CDR3 DNA reads as TGTGCCAGCAGCGCTAGGGAAAAACTGTTTTTT.